The table lists the clone carrying this T cell receptor beta chain with a count of one. The CDR3 regions of TCR beta were amplified from RNA transcripts. First-round RT-PCR targeting the TCR CDR3 was performed with the HTBI primer set. TCRdb called the multiplex PCR reads again in MiXCR, with one record for every CDR3 protein. The repertoire includes fewer than 900,000 distinct CDR3 sequences, under 20% of them detected once, and 16% sits in the top ten. Patients were aged 18 to 65, had disease duration under 2 months, and had newly diagnosed hyperthyroidism. This entry comes from a study of T cells in Graves' hyperthyroidism and ophthalmopathy. The CDR3 covers 15 residues. Germline trimming cut 1 base from V and 6 bases from J; bases unmatched to any gene: 7.

The chain couples TRBV12-3 or TRBV12-4 to TRBJ2-5; 8 bases are shared with TRBD2. The sequence derives from a woman in her 50s with Graves' hyperthyroidism that later progressed to Graves' ophthalmopathy. The specimen sequenced was blood. The CDR3 DNA follows: TGTGCCAGCAGTTTAGTCGGGGGGGCCGAGAAGACCCAGTACTTC. Amino acids: CASSLVGGAEKTQYF.